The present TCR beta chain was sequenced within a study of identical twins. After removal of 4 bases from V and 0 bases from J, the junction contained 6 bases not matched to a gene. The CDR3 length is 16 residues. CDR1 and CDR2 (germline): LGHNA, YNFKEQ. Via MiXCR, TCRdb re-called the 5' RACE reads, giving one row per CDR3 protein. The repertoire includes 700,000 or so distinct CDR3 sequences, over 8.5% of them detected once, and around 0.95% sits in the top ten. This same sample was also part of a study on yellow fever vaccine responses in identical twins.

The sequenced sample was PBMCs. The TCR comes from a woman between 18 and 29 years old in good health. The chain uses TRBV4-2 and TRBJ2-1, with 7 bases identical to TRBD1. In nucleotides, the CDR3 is TGTGCCAGCAGCCGAGAGGGACAGCTCTCCTACAATGAGCAGTTCTTC. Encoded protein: CASSREGQLSYNEQFF.